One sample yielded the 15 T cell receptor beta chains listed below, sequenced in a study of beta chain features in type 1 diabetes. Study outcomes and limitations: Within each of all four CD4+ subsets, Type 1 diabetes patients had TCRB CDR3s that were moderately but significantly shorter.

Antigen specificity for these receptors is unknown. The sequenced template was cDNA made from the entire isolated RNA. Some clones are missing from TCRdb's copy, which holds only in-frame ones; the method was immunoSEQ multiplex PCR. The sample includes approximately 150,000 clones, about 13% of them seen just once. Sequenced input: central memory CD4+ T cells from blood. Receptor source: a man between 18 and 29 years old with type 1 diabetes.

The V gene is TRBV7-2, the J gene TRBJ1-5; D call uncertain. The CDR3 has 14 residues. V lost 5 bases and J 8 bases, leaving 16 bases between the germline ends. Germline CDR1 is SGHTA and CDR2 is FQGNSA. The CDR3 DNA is TGTGCCAGCAGCGTGACGGGGTTTGGGGAGCCCCAGCATTTT. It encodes CASSVTGFGEPQHF.

The CDR3 nucleotides are TGTGCCAGTAGTAGAGTCGGCAATGAGCAGTTCTTC. It translates to CASSRVGNEQFF. The V call is TRBV19, the J call TRBJ2-1; D uncertain. Looked up from germline, CDR1 is LNHDA and CDR2 is SQIVND (reference sequence). Trimming took off 4 bases at V and 6 bases at J, with 7 bases between the two ends. CDR3 length: 12 amino acids.

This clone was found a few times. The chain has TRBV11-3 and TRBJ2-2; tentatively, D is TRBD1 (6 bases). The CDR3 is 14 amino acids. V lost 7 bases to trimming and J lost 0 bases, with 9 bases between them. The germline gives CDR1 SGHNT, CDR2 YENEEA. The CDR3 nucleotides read TGTGCCAGCAAGCGGACAGCGAACACCGGGGAGCTGTTTTTT. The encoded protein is CASKRTANTGELFF.

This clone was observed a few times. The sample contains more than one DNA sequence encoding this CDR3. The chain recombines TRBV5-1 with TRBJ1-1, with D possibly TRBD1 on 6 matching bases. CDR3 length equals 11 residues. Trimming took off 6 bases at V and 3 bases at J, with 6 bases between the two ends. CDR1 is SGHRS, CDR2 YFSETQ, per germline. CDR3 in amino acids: CASTGDTEAFF. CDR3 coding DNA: TGCGCCAGCACAGGGGACACTGAAGCTTTCTTT.

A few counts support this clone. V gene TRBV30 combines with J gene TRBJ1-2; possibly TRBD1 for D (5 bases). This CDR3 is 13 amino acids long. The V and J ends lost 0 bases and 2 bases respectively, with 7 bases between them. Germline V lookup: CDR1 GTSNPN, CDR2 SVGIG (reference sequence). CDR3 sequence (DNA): TGTGCCTGGAGTGTAGACAGAAACTATGGCTACACCTTC. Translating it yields CAWSVDRNYGYTF. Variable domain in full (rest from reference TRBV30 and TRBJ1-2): SQTIHQWPATLVQPVGSPLSLECTVEGTSNPNLYWYRQAAGRGLQLLFYSVGIGQISSEVPQNLSASRPQDRQFILSSKKLLLSDSGFYLCAWSVDRNYGYTFGSGTRLTVV.

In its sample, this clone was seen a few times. The CDR3 region is CASSTQGRDGAFF. The CDR3 DNA follows: TGCGCCAGCAGCACGCAGGGACGGGACGGGGCTTTCTTT. The chain uses TRBV5-1 and TRBJ1-1, with D maybe TRBD1 (5 bases). Trimming shortened V by 4 bases and J by 11 bases, and 18 bases separated the two germline ends. The V gene's germline CDR1 is SGHRS and CDR2 YFSETQ. This CDR3 comprises 13 residues.

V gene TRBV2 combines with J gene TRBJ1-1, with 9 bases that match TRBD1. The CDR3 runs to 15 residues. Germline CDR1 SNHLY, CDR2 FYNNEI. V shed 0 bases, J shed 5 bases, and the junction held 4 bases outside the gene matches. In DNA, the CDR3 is TGTGCCAGCAGTGAAGCGACAGGGGGATGGACTGAAGCTTTCTTT. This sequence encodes CASSEATGGWTEAFF.

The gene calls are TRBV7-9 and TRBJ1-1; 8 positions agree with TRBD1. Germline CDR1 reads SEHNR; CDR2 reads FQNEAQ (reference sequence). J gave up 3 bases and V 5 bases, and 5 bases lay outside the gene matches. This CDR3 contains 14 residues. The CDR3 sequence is CASSPTGEYTEAFF. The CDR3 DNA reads TGTGCCAGCAGCCCGACAGGGGAGTACACTGAAGCTTTCTTT. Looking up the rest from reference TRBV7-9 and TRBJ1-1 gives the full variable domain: DTGVSQNPRHKITKRGQNVTFRCDPISEHNRLYWYRQTLGQGPEFLTYFQNEAQLEKSRLLSDRFSAERPKGSFSTLEIQRTEQGDSAMYLCASSPTGEYTEAFFGQGTRLTVV.

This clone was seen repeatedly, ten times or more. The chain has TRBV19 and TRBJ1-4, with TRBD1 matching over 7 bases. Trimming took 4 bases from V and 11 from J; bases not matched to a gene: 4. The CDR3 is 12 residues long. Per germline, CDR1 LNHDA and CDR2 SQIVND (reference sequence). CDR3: CASSTEQGKLFF. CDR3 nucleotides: TGTGCCAGTAGTACCGAACAGGGGAAACTGTTTTTT.

The CDR3 protein is CASSSARGVETQYF. The CDR3 DNA reads as TGTGCCAGCAGCTCGGCGCGGGGTGTAGAGACCCAGTACTTC. The V gene is TRBV14, the J gene TRBJ2-5; maybe TRBD2 (6 bases). Trimming pared 5 bases from V and 4 bases from J, leaving 14 bases between. CDR1 and CDR2 (germline): SGHDN, FVKESK. This CDR3 comprises 14 residues.

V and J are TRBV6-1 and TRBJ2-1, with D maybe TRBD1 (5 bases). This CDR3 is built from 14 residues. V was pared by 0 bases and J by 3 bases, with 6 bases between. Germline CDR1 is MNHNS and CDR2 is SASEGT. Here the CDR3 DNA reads TGTGCCAGCAGTGAAGCGGACAACTACAATGAGCAGTTCTTC. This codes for CASSEADNYNEQFF.

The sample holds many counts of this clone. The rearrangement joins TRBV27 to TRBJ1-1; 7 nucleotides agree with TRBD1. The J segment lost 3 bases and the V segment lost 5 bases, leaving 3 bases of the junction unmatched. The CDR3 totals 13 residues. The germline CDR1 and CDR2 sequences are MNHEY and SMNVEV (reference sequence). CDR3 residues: CASSLTGDTEAFF. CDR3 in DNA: TGTGCCAGCAGTCTCACAGGGGACACTGAAGCTTTCTTT.

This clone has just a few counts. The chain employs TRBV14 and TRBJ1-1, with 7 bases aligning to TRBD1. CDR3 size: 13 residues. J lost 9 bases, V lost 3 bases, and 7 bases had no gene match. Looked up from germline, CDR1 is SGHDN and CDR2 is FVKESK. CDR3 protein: CASSHQETGKAFF. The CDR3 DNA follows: TGTGCCAGCAGCCACCAGGAGACAGGGAAAGCTTTCTTT.

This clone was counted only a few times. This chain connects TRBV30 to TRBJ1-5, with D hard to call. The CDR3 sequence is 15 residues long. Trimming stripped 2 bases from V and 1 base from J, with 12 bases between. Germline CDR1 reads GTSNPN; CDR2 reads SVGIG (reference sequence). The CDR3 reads CAWSKGRGSNQPQHF. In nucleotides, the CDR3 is TGTGCCTGGAGTAAAGGCCGGGGAAGCAATCAGCCCCAGCATTTT.

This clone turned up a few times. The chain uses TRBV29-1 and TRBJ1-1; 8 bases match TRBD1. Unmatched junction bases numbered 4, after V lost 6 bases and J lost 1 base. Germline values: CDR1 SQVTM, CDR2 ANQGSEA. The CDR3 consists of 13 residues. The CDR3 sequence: CSVHGQGNTEAFF. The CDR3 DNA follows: TGCAGCGTCCACGGACAGGGGAACACTGAAGCTTTCTTT.